The present T cell receptor beta chain was sequenced within a study of T cells in Graves' hyperthyroidism and ophthalmopathy. Whole-study results and caveats: The blood repertoire included most of the expanded thyroid clonotypes above 0.001.

RNA transcripts were the template for amplifying TCR beta CDR3 regions. The HTBI primer set drove a first-round RT-PCR of the TCR CDR3. TCRdb ran MiXCR on the multiplex PCR reads and lists one entry per CDR3 protein. The sample shows some 760,000 distinct CDR3 sequences, roughly 15% of them seen only once. Only a few counts were recorded for this clonotype. The antigen remains unidentified. The study excluded patients with uncontrolled infection, other autoimmune disease, pregnancy or lactation. Diagnoses were made from clinical symptoms, serum measures (thyroxine and TRAb), thyroid ultrasound and orbital computed tomography. Fresh peripheral blood, around 9.2 ml of it, supplied the PBMCs. The TCR was taken from a woman younger than 30 with Graves' hyperthyroidism. The sequenced sample was blood.

The CDR3 nucleotides read TGTGCCAGCTCACAGGCCACTGAAGCTTTCTTT. Its protein product is CASSQATEAFF. V gene TRBV6-2 or TRBV6-3 combines with J gene TRBJ1-1; TRBD1 is a possible D gene (5 bases). The CDR3 is 11 amino acids. With 8 bases removed from V and 4 bases from J, the gap between germline ends came to 8 bases. The germline V gene encodes CDR1 MNHEY and CDR2 SVGEGT.